These 20 T cell receptor beta chains came from one sample sequenced in a study of T cells in Graves' hyperthyroidism and ophthalmopathy. There were TCR beta CDR3 regions amplified from RNA transcripts. Carried out on the TCR CDR3, a first-round RT-PCR used the HTBI primer set. Each CDR3 protein is one row after TCRdb ran MiXCR on the multiplex PCR reads. Of under 550,000 distinct CDR3 sequences in the sample, about 13% were seen once. The source material was blood. All receptors come from a woman aged 18 to 35 with Graves' hyperthyroidism.

In this sample, this clonotype turned up many times. The CDR3 DNA reads as TGTGCCAGCAGCCCGCAGAGCGGGGCGAGCTCCTACAATGAGCAGTTCTTC. It encodes CASSPQSGASSYNEQFF. This rearrangement joins TRBV11-3 to TRBJ2-1; 7 nucleotides match TRBD2. The CDR3 has 17 amino acids. Germline V gene lookup returns CDR1 SGHNT and CDR2 YENEEA. The J segment lost 0 bases and the V segment lost 5 bases, leaving 10 bases of the junction unmatched.

This clonotype was detected a few times. The chain couples TRBV5-1 to TRBJ2-2, with TRBD2 matching over 8 bases. The CDR3 contains 16 residues. Germline CDR1 SGHRS, CDR2 YFSETQ. The J segment lost 8 bases and the V segment lost 2 bases, leaving 11 bases of the junction unmatched. CDR3 nucleotides: TGCGCCAGCAGCTTCATGGTAGCGGGAAATATGGGGGAGCTGTTTTTT. This codes for CASSFMVAGNMGELFF.

This clonotype was seen a handful of times. This chain connects TRBV12-3 or TRBV12-4 to TRBJ2-5; 8 bases match TRBD1. V was pared by 6 bases and J by 5 bases, with 8 bases of the junction left unmatched. The length of the CDR3 is 14 residues. CDR3 nucleotides: TGTGCCAGCAGGCCCGGACAGGGCGAGGAGACCCAGTACTTC. Translation: CASRPGQGEETQYF.

This clonotype was recorded a few times. The chain links TRBV14 to TRBJ1-3; possible D gene TRBD1, 6 bases. Trimming removed 7 bases from V and 1 base from J, with 14 bases in between. This CDR3 has 15 amino acids. Germline assignment: CDR1 SGHDN and CDR2 FVKESK. This chain's CDR3 is CASNPGRGSGNTIYF. The CDR3 DNA follows: TGTGCCAGCAACCCCGGAAGGGGGTCTGGAAACACCATATATTTT.

This clonotype came up a few times. This may stem from a read error, because a much larger clone lies one nucleotide away. The chain carries TRBV20-1 and TRBJ2-7, with D possibly TRBD1 on 6 matching bases. V was trimmed by 4 bases and J by 4 bases, leaving 17 bases between them. This CDR3 region has 14 residues. Germline lookup yields CDR1 DFQATT and CDR2 SNEGSKA (reference sequence). CDR3 in amino acids: CSAKPSDRLYEQYF. In DNA form, the CDR3 reads TGCAGTGCTAAACCGAGCGACAGGCTGTACGAGCAGTACTTC.

This clonotype turned up a few times. The chain links TRBV28 to TRBJ2-1, with D maybe TRBD1 (5 bases). The germline V gene encodes CDR1 MDHEN and CDR2 SYDVKM. Trimming left V 2 bases short and J 15 bases short, with 11 bases between. This CDR3 contains 11 residues. The CDR3 nucleotides are TGTGCCAGCAGTTTACAGGGTGGTTCGTTCTTC. It codes for CASSLQGGSFF.

This clonotype was detected ten times or more. The V call is TRBV28, the J call TRBJ2-7, with TRBD1 identical over 9 bases. The trim removed 4 bases at V and 1 base at J, leaving 8 bases unmatched. The CDR3 sequence is 16 residues long. Germline V gene lookup returns CDR1 MDHEN and CDR2 SYDVKM. The CDR3 DNA follows: TGTGCCAGCAGTTCAGGACAGGGGATTTTGTCCTACGAGCAGTACTTC. This sequence encodes CASSSGQGILSYEQYF.

This chain uses TRBV5-1 with TRBJ2-5; D is perhaps TRBD2 (6 bases). V lost 5 bases, J lost 3 bases, and 14 bases lay in between. In germline, CDR1 is SGHRS, CDR2 YFSETQ. CDR3 length equals 14 residues. The CDR3 sequence is CASSPQTGEETQYF. In DNA form, the CDR3 reads TGCGCCAGCAGTCCACAGACGGGGGAAGAGACCCAGTACTTC.

In its sample, this clonotype was seen many times. CDR3 nucleotide sequence: TGTGCCAGCAGTTTAGTACAGGGAGGTGCCTACGAGCAGTACTTC. This codes for CASSLVQGGAYEQYF. The chain joins TRBV28 to TRBJ2-7; tentatively, D is TRBD1 or TRBD2 (6 bases each). CDR3 length: 15 amino acids. V was trimmed by 2 bases and J by 2 bases, leaving 13 bases between them. Germline CDR1 and CDR2: MDHEN and SYDVKM. Drawing the rest from reference TRBV28 and TRBJ2-7, the complete variable domain is DVKVTQSSRYLVKRTGEKVFLECVQDMDHENMFWYRQDPGLGLRLIYFSYDVKMKEKGDIPEGYSVSREKKERFSLILESASTNQTSMYLCASSLVQGGAYEQYFGPGTRLTVT.

The chain is built from TRBV14 and TRBJ2-7; D is uncertain. The germline V gene encodes CDR1 SGHDN and CDR2 FVKESK. The CDR3 sequence is 13 residues long. V was trimmed by 0 bases and J by 1 base, leaving 4 bases between them. This CDR3 is CASSQEVSYEQYF. CDR3 DNA sequence: TGTGCCAGCAGCCAAGAGGTTTCCTACGAGCAGTACTTC.

There are a few counts of this clonotype. The rearrangement uses TRBV5-1 and TRBJ2-5; TRBD2 agrees at 9 bases. V lost 1 base and J lost 2; bases outside the gene matches: 6. Germline V lookup: CDR1 SGHRS, CDR2 YFSETQ. The CDR3 length is 16 residues. In DNA, the CDR3 is TGCGCCAGCAGCTTGAGCCTAGCGGGAAGGCAAGAGACCCAGTACTTC. It encodes CASSLSLAGRQETQYF.

This clonotype has only a few counts. The chain is built from TRBV20-1 and TRBJ2-7; D gene unclear. Germline lookup yields CDR1 DFQATT and CDR2 SNEGSKA (reference sequence). The CDR3 sequence is 12 residues long. Trimming cost V 1 base and J 3 bases, with 7 bases left between them. Here the CDR3 DNA reads TGCAGTGCTAGAGTACAGAACTACGAGCAGTACTTC. This translates into CSARVQNYEQYF.

At least ten counts were recorded for this clonotype. The chain uses TRBV11-1 and TRBJ2-7; no reliable D call. CDR1 is SGHAT, CDR2 FQDESV, per germline (reference sequence). V dropped 4 bases and J dropped 1 base, with 14 bases sitting between them. The length of the CDR3 is 15 residues. CDR3 amino acids: CASSSYRVGSYEQYF. The CDR3 DNA sequence: TGTGCCAGCAGCTCATATAGGGTAGGGTCCTACGAGCAGTACTTC.

The V call is TRBV19, the J call TRBJ2-1; 10 positions agree with TRBD2. CDR3 length equals 13 residues. CDR1 LNHDA and CDR2 SQIVND come from the germline V gene (reference sequence). V shed 7 bases, J shed 7 bases, and the junction held 4 bases outside the gene matches. The CDR3 protein is CASTAGGGNEQFF. The CDR3, as DNA: TGTGCCAGTACAGCGGGAGGGGGTAATGAGCAGTTCTTC.

The V gene is TRBV7-9, the J gene TRBJ1-2; D remains unclear. Per germline, CDR1 SEHNR and CDR2 FQNEAQ (reference sequence). Trimming took off 3 bases at V and 8 bases at J, with 7 bases between the two ends. The CDR3 spans 11 residues. The CDR3, as DNA: TGTGCCAGCAGCTTTGATGTGGGCTACACCTTC. It is translated as CASSFDVGYTF.

The table lists this clonotype with many counts. The chain has TRBV7-2 and TRBJ2-2; TRBD2 agrees at 7 bases. The V and J ends lost 1 base and 7 bases, in that order; junction bases with no gene match: 6. The CDR3 has 15 residues. CDR1 is SGHTA and CDR2 is FQGNSA in the germline V gene. CDR3 DNA: TGTGCCAGCAGCTTAGAGGGCGGGAGTGGCGGGGAGCTGTTTTTT. Residues: CASSLEGGSGGELFF. The full variable domain, its missing parts supplied by reference TRBV7-2 and TRBJ2-2, is GAGVSQSPSNKVTEKGKDVELRCDPISGHTALYWYRQSLGQGLEFLIYFQGNSAPDKSGLPSDRFSAERTGGSVSTLTIQRTQQEDSAVYLCASSLEGGSGGELFFGEGSRLTVL.

The chain employs TRBV6-5 and TRBJ2-2, with 10 positions matching TRBD2. Looked up from germline, CDR1 is MNHEY and CDR2 is SVGAGI. Germline trimming cut 4 bases from V and 3 bases from J; bases unmatched to any gene: 8. CDR3 length: 17 residues. The CDR3 spells CASSLIVLAGDTGELFF. In DNA, the CDR3 is TGTGCCAGCAGTTTAATAGTGCTAGCGGGAGACACCGGGGAGCTGTTTTTT.

The chain joins TRBV7-8 to TRBJ2-7; 9 bases are shared with TRBD2. The CDR3 contains 16 residues. The V and J ends lost 4 bases and 0 bases, in that order; junction bases with no gene match: 7. In germline, CDR1 is SGHVS, CDR2 FQNEAQ. The CDR3 sequence: CASSSRASGNSYEQYF. CDR3 nucleotides: TGTGCCAGCAGCTCTCGAGCTAGCGGGAACTCCTACGAGCAGTACTTC.

This clonotype was recorded many times. The chain couples TRBV28 to TRBJ2-5; tentatively, D is TRBD1 or TRBD2 (5 bases each). In germline, CDR1 is MDHEN, CDR2 SYDVKM. This CDR3 region has 14 residues. Deletions cut 5 bases from V and 2 bases from J, with 12 bases between. CDR3 residues: CASSRDGVQETQYF. CDR3 nucleotides: TGTGCCAGCAGTCGGGACGGCGTTCAAGAGACCCAGTACTTC.

V and J are TRBV6-1 and TRBJ2-7; D assignment may be TRBD1 or TRBD2 (5 bases each). This CDR3 region has 16 residues. V was shortened by 4 bases and J by 2 bases, with 18 bases between the two germline ends. Germline V lookup: CDR1 MNHNS, CDR2 SASEGT. DNA of the CDR3: TGTGCCAGCAGTGGATCAGAGGGACGGCGACCCTACGAGCAGTACTTC. As protein: CASSGSEGRRPYEQYF.